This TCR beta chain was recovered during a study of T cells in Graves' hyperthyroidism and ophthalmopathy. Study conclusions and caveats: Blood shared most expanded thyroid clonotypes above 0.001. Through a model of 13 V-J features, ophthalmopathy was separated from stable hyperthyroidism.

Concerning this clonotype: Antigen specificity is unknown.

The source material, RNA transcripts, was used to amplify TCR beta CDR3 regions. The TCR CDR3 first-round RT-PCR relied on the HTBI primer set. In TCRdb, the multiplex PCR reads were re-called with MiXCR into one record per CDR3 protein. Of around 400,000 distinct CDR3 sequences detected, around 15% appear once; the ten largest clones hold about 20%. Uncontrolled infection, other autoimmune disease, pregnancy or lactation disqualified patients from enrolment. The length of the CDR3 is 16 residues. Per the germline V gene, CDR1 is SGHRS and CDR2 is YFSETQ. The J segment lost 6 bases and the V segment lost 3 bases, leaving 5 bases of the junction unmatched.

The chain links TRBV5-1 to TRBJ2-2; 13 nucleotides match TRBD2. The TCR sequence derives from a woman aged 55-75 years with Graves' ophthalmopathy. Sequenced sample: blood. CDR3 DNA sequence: TGCGCCAGCAGCTCTACTAGCGGGAGGGCCTCCGGGGAGCTGTTTTTT. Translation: CASSSTSGRASGELFF. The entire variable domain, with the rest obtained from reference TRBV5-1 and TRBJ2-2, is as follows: KAGVTQTPRYLIKTRGQQVTLSCSPISGHRSVSWYQQTPGQGLQFLFEYFSETQRNKGNFPGRFSGRQFSNSRSEMNVSTLELGDSALYLCASSSTSGRASGELFFGEGSRLTVL.